The 32 T cell receptor beta chains in this list originate from one sample, sequenced in a study of blood T cell repertoires in COVID-19. Assay used: immunoSEQ multiplex PCR; TCRdb lists only in-frame clones, some missing. The sample holds about 230,000 clones; 65% to 90% are singletons and the top ten take roughly 15%. The sequencing sample was made of PBMCs or T cells enriched from blood (not recorded which). The receptors derive from a man between 18 and 35 years old who had recovered from COVID-19.

The rearrangement links TRBV3-1 (or the pseudogene TRBV3-2) to TRBJ1-1; D may be TRBD1 (6 bases). Germline CDR1 LGHDT, CDR2 YNNKEL (reference sequence). CDR3 length: 12 amino acids. V shed 2 bases and J shed 8 bases, with 9 bases lying between them. This chain's CDR3 is CASSQQGQEAFF. The CDR3 DNA reads TGTGCCAGCAGCCAACAGGGACAAGAAGCTTTCTTT.

This chain uses TRBV27 with TRBJ1-4, with D perhaps matching TRBD1 (5 bases). V shed 5 bases and J shed 7 bases, with 23 bases lying between them. Germline V gives CDR1 MNHEY, CDR2 SMNVEV (reference sequence). This CDR3 comprises 17 residues. The CDR3: CASSKEAQGKESEKLFF. CDR3 sequence (DNA): TGTGCCAGCAGTAAAGAGGCTCAGGGAAAGGAGAGTGAAAAACTGTTTTTT.

The rearrangement joins TRBV15 to TRBJ1-1; unclear D gene. The V end was cut by 0 bases, the J end by 3 bases, with 5 bases between. Per germline, CDR1 LNHNV and CDR2 YYDKDF (reference sequence). This CDR3 has 13 amino acids. The CDR3 loop is CATSRDYHTEAFF. CDR3 bases: TGTGCCACCAGCAGAGATTATCACACTGAAGCTTTCTTT.

This chain links TRBV28 with TRBJ2-5; 12 bases map to TRBD2. Trimming removed 6 bases from V and 5 bases from J; junction bases left unmatched: 4. Germline CDR1 MDHEN, CDR2 SYDVKM. This CDR3 region has 14 residues. This chain's CDR3 is CASSGLAGSETQYF. The DNA of the CDR3 is TGTGCCAGCAGCGGACTAGCGGGAAGCGAGACCCAGTACTTC.

V is TRBV2 and J is TRBJ2-2, with TRBD1 matching 8 bases. This CDR3 is built from 14 residues. The J segment lost 7 bases and the V segment lost 4 bases, leaving 5 bases of the junction unmatched. Germline values: CDR1 SNHLY, CDR2 FYNNEI. The CDR3 DNA follows: TGTGCCAGCAGTGGGACAGGGCCCGGCGGGGAGCTGTTTTTT. Encoded protein: CASSGTGPGGELFF.

This rearrangement joins TRBV27 to TRBJ1-2; D is unclear. CDR3 length: 14 amino acids. Trimming cost V 6 bases and J 4 bases, with 15 bases left between them. Germline assignment: CDR1 MNHEY and CDR2 SMNVEV (reference sequence). CDR3 loop: CASRHQAIGYGYTF. The CDR3 coding sequence is TGTGCCAGCAGACACCAGGCGATCGGCTATGGCTACACCTTC.

The CDR3 here is CASSGTGWNQPQHF. The CDR3 DNA reads as TGCGCCAGCTCCGGGACAGGGTGGAATCAGCCCCAGCATTTT. The rearrangement uses TRBV10-2 and TRBJ1-5; the match to TRBD1 covers 9 bases. Germline CDR1 is WSHSY and CDR2 is SAAADI. The CDR3 has 14 amino acids. With V trimmed by 8 bases and J by 4 bases, 6 bases remained unmatched.

This clone was counted a single time. The chain employs TRBV5-1 and TRBJ2-2, with D maybe TRBD2 (6 bases). Germline V CDR1 and CDR2: SGHRS, YFSETQ. This CDR3 comprises 16 residues. Trimming took 7 bases from V and 2 from J, leaving 18 bases between them. CDR3 sequence: CASHKFGGQNTGELFF. CDR3 DNA: TGCGCCAGCCATAAATTCGGAGGGCAAAACACCGGGGAGCTGTTTTTT.

The chain links TRBV6-5 to TRBJ2-1, with D maybe TRBD2 (6 bases). V dropped 2 bases and J dropped 5 bases, with 13 bases sitting between them. Germline assignment: CDR1 MNHEY and CDR2 SVGAGI. The CDR3 contains 15 residues. CDR3 DNA sequence: TGTGCCAGCAGTTACGGGGGGAGTTCCCACAATGAGCAGTTCTTC. It is translated as CASSYGGSSHNEQFF.

The genes are TRBV27 and TRBJ2-1; weak D call: TRBD2 (6 bases). CDR3 length equals 13 residues. From germline, CDR1 is MNHEY and CDR2 SMNVEV (reference sequence). V dropped 5 bases and J dropped 10 bases, with 15 bases sitting between them. CDR3 in DNA: TGTGCCAGCAGTACGAACCGGGACTTGGAGCAGTTCTTC. Its translation is CASSTNRDLEQFF.

The chain recombines TRBV6-5 with TRBJ1-1; D is unresolved. Germline loops: CDR1 MNHEY, CDR2 SVGAGI. This CDR3 is 14 amino acids long. V was trimmed by 5 bases and J by 1 base, leaving 11 bases between them. CDR3 protein: CASSTRRENTEAFF. For the CDR3, the DNA is TGTGCCAGCAGTACCCGACGGGAGAACACTGAAGCTTTCTTT.

This sequence joins TRBV9 and TRBJ2-5, with TRBD2 matching over 7 bases. The CDR3 is 13 amino acids. J was trimmed by 5 bases and V by 4 bases; bases with no gene match: 5. CDR1 is SGDLS, CDR2 YYNGEE, per germline. CDR3 sequence: CASSLSGTETQYF. CDR3 DNA: TGTGCCAGCAGCCTAAGCGGGACTGAGACCCAGTACTTC.

The chain links TRBV9 to TRBJ1-4; TRBD1 is a possible D gene (5 bases). V lost 4 bases and J lost 8, with 18 bases in between. The CDR3 has 15 residues. Germline-derived CDR1 and CDR2 are SGDLS and YYNGEE. CDR3 loop: CASSTRGAGREKLFF. DNA for the CDR3: TGTGCCAGCAGCACCCGCGGGGCAGGGCGGGAAAAACTGTTTTTT.

This chain's CDR3 is CASSRYPGTGSQFYGYTF. The CDR3 DNA is TGTGCCAGTAGTCGATACCCCGGGACAGGATCCCAATTCTATGGCTACACCTTC. V and J are TRBV19 and TRBJ1-2; 8 nucleotides match TRBD1. Per germline, CDR1 LNHDA and CDR2 SQIVND (reference sequence). There are 18 residues in the CDR3. Trimming took 5 bases from V and 4 from J; bases not matched to a gene: 18.

CDR3: CASSPYGGALLNEQFF. The CDR3, as DNA: TGTGCCAGCAGCCCCTACGGGGGGGCCTTGCTGAATGAGCAGTTCTTC. The V and J genes are TRBV14 and TRBJ2-1; 8 bases map to TRBD2. The CDR3 has 16 amino acids. CDR1 and CDR2 from the germline V gene are SGHDN and FVKESK. With 4 bases clipped from V and 7 bases from J, the junction kept 12 bases outside the gene matches. Variable domain in full (rest from reference TRBV14 and TRBJ2-1): EAGVTQFPSHSVIEKGQTVTLRCDPISGHDNLYWYRRVMGKEIKFLLHFVKESKQDESGMPNNRFLAERTGGTYSTLKVQPAELEDSGVYFCASSPYGGALLNEQFFGPGTRLTVL.

This clone has just one count. This rearrangement joins TRBV19 to TRBJ1-4, with D tentatively TRBD1 (5 bases). Trimming stripped 4 bases from V and 0 bases from J, with 12 bases between. Germline V CDR1 and CDR2: LNHDA, SQIVND (reference sequence). CDR3 length equals 16 residues. The chain's CDR3 is CASSRGLPATNEKLFF. The CDR3 DNA follows: TGTGCCAGTAGTAGGGGCTTACCTGCAACTAATGAAAAACTGTTTTTT.

The rearrangement links TRBV11-2 to TRBJ1-6; unclear D gene. V was clipped by 1 base and J by 5 bases, with 6 bases between them. The germline CDR1 and CDR2 sequences are SGHAT and FQNNGV. This CDR3 is 14 amino acids long. CDR3 loop: CASSLGHNNSPLHF. As DNA, the CDR3 is TGTGCCAGCAGCTTAGGACATAATAATTCACCCCTCCACTTT.

J is TRBJ2-2 and V is TRBV4-1; 9 bases agree with TRBD1. There are 16 residues in the CDR3. The V segment lost 3 bases and the J segment 5 bases; nucleotides outside the gene matches: 7. Germline loops: CDR1 MGHRA, CDR2 YSYEKL. CDR3 in DNA: TGCGCCAGCAGCCATTTACAGGGGGCGGGAACCGGGGAGCTGTTTTTT. It is translated as CASSHLQGAGTGELFF.

Comments on this clone: Other DNA sequences in this sample translate to the same CDR3. This chain uses TRBV5-1 with TRBJ1-1; D remains unclear. V lost 0 bases to trimming and J lost 2 bases, with 8 bases between them. The CDR3 is 14 residues long. Germline values: CDR1 SGHRS, CDR2 YFSETQ. The CDR3 loop reads CASSLARGNTEAFF. CDR3 coding DNA: TGCGCCAGCAGCTTGGCCCGCGGCAACACTGAAGCTTTCTTT. Complete variable domain (other parts from reference TRBV5-1 and TRBJ1-1): KAGVTQTPRYLIKTRGQQVTLSCSPISGHRSVSWYQQTPGQGLQFLFEYFSETQRNKGNFPGRFSGRQFSNSRSEMNVSTLELGDSALYLCASSLARGNTEAFFGQGTRLTVV.

This clone was seen once. The V gene is TRBV3-1 (or the pseudogene TRBV3-2), the J gene TRBJ1-5; no firm D call. Trimming pared 1 base from V and 6 bases from J, leaving 13 bases between. The CDR3 sequence is 15 residues long. Germline-derived CDR1 and CDR2 are LGHDT and YNNKEL (reference sequence). Written as DNA, the CDR3 is TGTGCCAGCAGCCAAGGAGCGGGCCGGGGTCAGCCCCAGCATTTT. Encoded protein: CASSQGAGRGQPQHF.

The rearrangement links TRBV19 to TRBJ1-1; D call uncertain. Germline V gene data show CDR1 as LNHDA and CDR2 as SQIVND (reference sequence). With 3 bases removed from V and 8 bases from J, the gap between germline ends came to 10 bases. The CDR3 spans 12 residues. CDR3 residues: CASSIGGLEAFF. CDR3 sequence (DNA): TGTGCCAGTAGTATCGGCGGCCTCGAAGCTTTCTTT.

J is TRBJ2-1 and V is TRBV2; 11 bases line up with TRBD2. The ends lost 8 bases at V and 2 bases at J; junction bases unmatched: 8. The germline V gene has CDR1 SNHLY and CDR2 FYNNEI. The CDR3 totals 16 residues. Here the CDR3 reads CASVVSGGAPYNEQFF. CDR3 nucleotide sequence: TGTGCCAGCGTGGTTAGCGGGGGGGCCCCCTACAATGAGCAGTTCTTC. The variable domain in full, completed from reference TRBV2 and TRBJ2-1, reads EPEVTQTPSHQVTQMGQEVILRCVPISNHLYFYWYRQILGQKVEFLVSFYNNEISEKSEIFDDQFSVERPDGSNFTLKIRSTKLEDSAMYFCASVVSGGAPYNEQFFGPGTRLTVL.

The gene calls are TRBV18 and TRBJ2-7; 10 nucleotides match TRBD2. The CDR3 consists of 16 residues. The V and J ends lost 0 bases and 4 bases, in that order; junction bases with no gene match: 6. Germline V gene data show CDR1 as KGHSH and CDR2 as LQKENI. CDR3 coding DNA: TGTGCCAGCTCACCACCCAGCGGGAGGGGAGTTTACGAGCAGTACTTC. Translating gives CASSPPSGRGVYEQYF.

This clone was recorded once. The genes are TRBV5-4 and TRBJ2-3, with 7 bases that match TRBD2. In germline, CDR1 is SGHNT, CDR2 YYREEE (reference sequence). Trimming at V came to 0 bases and at J to 4 bases, leaving 11 bases not matched to a gene. The CDR3 contains 17 residues. The CDR3 DNA is TGTGCCAGCAGCTTGGGGGGCGGGAGAGGCGGTCCAGATACGCAGTATTTT. This gives the protein CASSLGGGRGGPDTQYF. Full variable domain (missing parts from reference TRBV5-4 and TRBJ2-3): ETGVTQSPTHLIKTRGQQVTLRCSSQSGHNTVSWYQQALGQGPQFIFQYYREEENGRGNFPPRFSGLQFPNYSSELNVNALELDDSALYLCASSLGGGRGGPDTQYFGPGTRLTVL.

The chain combines TRBV11-1 with TRBJ2-1; D is possibly TRBD1 (5 bases). V shed 6 bases and J shed 7 bases, with 19 bases lying between them. The germline V gene has CDR1 SGHAT and CDR2 FQDESV (reference sequence). The CDR3 extends over 15 amino acids. The CDR3 protein is CASRHQGRSVNEQFF. The CDR3 nucleotides are TGTGCCAGCAGACACCAGGGTCGGTCTGTGAATGAGCAGTTCTTC.

This chain links TRBV4-1 with TRBJ1-4; 7 nucleotides agree with TRBD1. Germline lookup yields CDR1 MGHRA and CDR2 YSYEKL. The CDR3 covers 18 residues. J gave up 4 bases and V 2 bases, and 13 bases lay outside the gene matches. Here the CDR3 reads CASSQLLTGGTVNEKLFF. The DNA of the CDR3 is TGCGCCAGCAGCCAACTCCTAACGGGCGGGACAGTTAATGAAAAACTGTTTTTT.

The rearrangement links TRBV5-8 to TRBJ2-1; 10 nucleotides match TRBD2. The CDR3 has 17 residues. The trim removed 0 bases at V and 5 bases at J, leaving 8 bases unmatched. Germline loops: CDR1 SGHTS, CDR2 YDEGEE. The CDR3 here is CASSLGDLAGADNEQFF. The CDR3 coding sequence is TGTGCCAGCAGCTTGGGCGATCTAGCGGGAGCCGACAATGAGCAGTTCTTC.

Of note for this clone: At one boundary the junction diverges from the germline segment, which might be a read error. The CDR3 coding sequence is TGTGCCAGCAGTTACACGACCCCCGGGACAGCTTTCTTC. The encoded protein is CASSYTTPGTAFF. The rearrangement uses TRBV6-5 and TRBJ2-7, with 7 bases identical to TRBD1. CDR1 MNHEY and CDR2 SVGAGI come from the germline V gene. The CDR3 sequence is 13 residues long.

This clone has a count of ten or more. This chain joins TRBV6-4 and TRBJ2-1; TRBD2 agrees at 11 bases. Trimming cost V 6 bases and J 9 bases; bases outside gene matches: 10. The CDR3 consists of 15 residues. Germline V lookup: CDR1 MRHNA, CDR2 SNTAGT. CDR3: CASSPTSGASGEQFF. In DNA form, the CDR3 reads TGTGCCAGCAGCCCGACTAGCGGGGCAAGCGGTGAGCAGTTCTTC.

The chain couples TRBV21-1 to TRBJ2-7; TRBD1, the table's D call, lacks a check against the DNA. TRBV21-1 is flagged as a pseudogene. This CDR3 spans 23 amino acids. The CDR3 DNA reads TGTGCCAGCAGAAGGGAACACCAAGGTTTCCGGGACAGGGCCGGCGTTTGGGCCTACGAGCAGTACTTC. Residues: CASRREHQGFRDRAGVWAYEQYF.

V and J are TRBV2 and TRBJ2-2; 10 nucleotides line up with TRBD2. This CDR3 region has 15 residues. Germline V CDR1 and CDR2: SNHLY, FYNNEI. The trim removed 8 bases at V and 5 bases at J, leaving 8 bases unmatched. The CDR3 protein is CASVGLAGVTGELFF. CDR3 DNA sequence: TGTGCCAGCGTGGGGCTAGCGGGAGTGACCGGGGAGCTGTTTTTT.

The CDR3 nucleotides are TGTGCCAGCAGCTTAGCCGCAGTTCGGGGTTTGGCAGATACGCAGTATTTT. This codes for CASSLAAVRGLADTQYF. The J gene is TRBJ2-3, the V gene TRBV11-2; maybe TRBD2 (5 bases). This CDR3 is built from 17 residues. V was trimmed by 1 base and J by 4 bases, leaving 18 bases between them. From germline, CDR1 is SGHAT and CDR2 FQNNGV.